The 27 T cell receptor beta chains given below trace back to one sample, sequenced in a study of blood T cell repertoires in COVID-19. Libraries were prepared by immunoSEQ multiplex PCR; TCRdb keeps only in-frame clonotypes and omits some of them. The sample comprises tens of thousands of clones, 80% to 90% of which are singletons, and 1.4% to 1.5% rests with the top ten. The sample consisted of peripheral blood. Every receptor here comes from a woman aged 60-70 years with acute or convalescent COVID-19.

A single count supports this clone. The chain combines TRBV7-2 with TRBJ1-5; D is possibly TRBD1 (6 bases). This CDR3 is 15 amino acids long. V lost 4 bases, J lost 6 bases, and 16 bases lay in between. Germline V lookup: CDR1 SGHTA, CDR2 FQGNSA. DNA of the CDR3: TGTGCCAGCAGCTGGGCCTTGGGGGGGCGTCAGCCCCAGCATTTT. This encodes CASSWALGGRQPQHF.

The gene calls are TRBV10-3 and TRBJ2-7, with D uncertain. The V gene's germline CDR1 is ENHRY and CDR2 SYGVKD. The CDR3 totals 12 residues. Deletions cut 3 bases from V and 3 bases from J, with 6 bases between. CDR3 loop: CAISDESYEQYF. CDR3 DNA sequence: TGTGCCATCAGTGACGAGAGCTACGAGCAGTACTTC.

The chain has TRBV5-1 and TRBJ1-2; D unresolved. Germline V gene data show CDR1 as SGHRS and CDR2 as YFSETQ. The CDR3 covers 13 residues. Trimming cost V 1 base and J 6 bases, with 10 bases left between them. Here the CDR3 DNA reads TGCGCCAGCAGCTTGCCTCCCCAGAATGGCTACACCTTC. Amino acid sequence: CASSLPPQNGYTF.

The J gene is TRBJ1-4, the V gene TRBV7-9; no definite D call. The CDR3 is made up of 14 amino acids. CDR1 and CDR2 (germline): SEHNR, FQNEAQ (reference sequence). Trimming took off 5 bases at V and 3 bases at J, with 10 bases between the two ends. The CDR3 DNA sequence: TGTGCCAGCAGCCCCCACCAGGCTAATGAAAAACTGTTTTTT. It codes for CASSPHQANEKLFF.

This clone was picked up one time. This chain links TRBV19 with TRBJ2-3, with D possibly matching TRBD1 (6 bases). V was clipped by 7 bases and J by 4 bases, with 12 bases between them. Germline assignment: CDR1 LNHDA and CDR2 SQIVND (reference sequence). CDR3 length equals 13 residues. The CDR3 spells CASKTGNADTQYF. The CDR3 coding sequence is TGTGCCAGTAAAACAGGGAATGCAGATACGCAGTATTTT.

The chain employs TRBV6-5 and TRBJ1-5; TRBD1 matches 7 bases. The CDR3 contains 15 residues. The trim removed 5 bases at V and 0 bases at J, leaving 4 bases unmatched. CDR1 is MNHEY, CDR2 SVGAGI, per germline. In DNA, the CDR3 is TGTGCCAGCAGTCCGGGACAGCGTAGCAATCAGCCCCAGCATTTT. Translated: CASSPGQRSNQPQHF.

This chain uses TRBV6-6 with TRBJ1-3; perhaps TRBD1 as D (5 bases). Trimming stripped 2 bases from V and 0 bases from J, with 11 bases between. This CDR3 is built from 16 residues. Germline V gene lookup returns CDR1 MNHNY and CDR2 SVGAGI (reference sequence). In DNA, the CDR3 is TGTGCCAGCAGTTACCCCGACAGCTACTCTGGAAACACCATATATTTT. Its translation: CASSYPDSYSGNTIYF.

The chain has TRBV18 and TRBJ2-5; tentative D call: TRBD2 (5 bases). V lost 0 bases to trimming and J lost 4 bases, with 6 bases between them. This CDR3 region has 13 residues. Germline lookup yields CDR1 KGHSH and CDR2 LQKENI. Here the CDR3 DNA reads TGTGCCAGCTCACCACCGGCGGGAGAGACCCAGTACTTC. It encodes CASSPPAGETQYF.

The rearrangement links TRBV4-1 to TRBJ1-3, with D hard to call. This CDR3 is 15 amino acids long. CDR1 and CDR2 (germline): MGHRA, YSYEKL. The V end was cut by 0 bases, the J end by 1 base, with 7 bases between. The CDR3: CASSQDERSGNTIYF. The CDR3 nucleotides are TGCGCCAGCAGCCAAGATGAGAGGTCTGGAAACACCATATATTTT.

This clone was seen a handful of times. The CDR3 is CASSPRTGGRSGNTIYF. CDR3 bases: TGTGCCAGCAGCCCCAGGACAGGGGGCCGCTCTGGAAACACCATATATTTT. The chain joins TRBV9 to TRBJ1-3; 11 bases agree with TRBD1. J gave up 0 bases and V 4 bases, and 6 bases lay outside the gene matches. Per germline, CDR1 SGDLS and CDR2 YYNGEE. The CDR3 has 17 amino acids.

V and J are TRBV9 and TRBJ1-3; TRBD1 matches 8 bases. With 5 bases clipped from V and 3 bases from J, the junction kept 7 bases outside the gene matches. The CDR3 consists of 15 residues. Germline assignment: CDR1 SGDLS and CDR2 YYNGEE. CDR3 in DNA: TGTGCCAGCAGTCGTGGACAGGGTGGTGGAAACACCATATATTTT. Encoded protein: CASSRGQGGGNTIYF. The full variable domain, with the rest looked up from reference TRBV9 and TRBJ1-3, is DSGVTQTPKHLITATGQRVTLRCSPRSGDLSVYWYQQSLDQGLQFLIQYYNGEERAKGNILERFSAQQFPDLHSELNLSSLELGDSALYFCASSRGQGGGNTIYFGEGSWLTVV.

This chain uses TRBV28 with TRBJ2-2; possible D gene TRBD2, 6 bases. The V end was cut by 4 bases, the J end by 1 base, with 19 bases between. The CDR3 spans 18 residues. The germline gives CDR1 MDHEN, CDR2 SYDVKM. The CDR3 protein is CASSSPRRDWRNTGELFF. CDR3 coding DNA: TGTGCCAGCAGTTCCCCCCGCCGGGACTGGAGGAACACCGGGGAGCTGTTTTTT. Full variable domain (outside the CDR3, taken from reference TRBV28 and TRBJ2-2): DVKVTQSSRYLVKRTGEKVFLECVQDMDHENMFWYRQDPGLGLRLIYFSYDVKMKEKGDIPEGYSVSREKKERFSLILESASTNQTSMYLCASSSPRRDWRNTGELFFGEGSRLTVL.

The V and J genes are TRBV3-1 (or the pseudogene TRBV3-2) and TRBJ2-7; 9 nucleotides align to TRBD1. With V trimmed by 6 bases and J by 5 bases, 20 bases remained unmatched. The CDR3 is made up of 18 amino acids. Germline V CDR1 and CDR2: LGHDT, YNNKEL (reference sequence). CDR3: CASSWARRPGTGRHEQYF. The CDR3 bases are TGTGCCAGCAGTTGGGCTCGACGACCCGGGACAGGGCGACACGAGCAGTACTTC.

This chain links TRBV3-1 (or the pseudogene TRBV3-2) with TRBJ2-5; 9 bases align to TRBD2. V dropped 6 bases and J dropped 3; count of bases not matched to a gene: 5. Germline lookup yields CDR1 LGHDT and CDR2 YNNKEL (reference sequence). The CDR3 sequence is 14 residues long. CDR3 DNA sequence: TGTGCCAGCAGTCGTTTAGCGGGAGAAGAGACCCAGTACTTC. Translation: CASSRLAGEETQYF.

Points on this clone: This sample also contains other DNA sequences that code for the same CDR3. The V gene is TRBV6-5, the J gene TRBJ1-6; D not resolved. Per the germline V gene, CDR1 is MNHEY and CDR2 is SVGAGI. The CDR3 extends over 15 amino acids. Trimming took off 0 bases at V and 7 bases at J, with 10 bases between the two ends. CDR3 protein: CASSYSRGRNSPLHF. CDR3 DNA: TGTGCCAGCAGTTACTCGAGAGGCCGGAATTCACCCCTCCACTTT.

This chain links TRBV11-3 with TRBJ2-3; perhaps TRBD2 as D (5 bases). Germline values: CDR1 SGHNT, CDR2 YENEEA. The length of the CDR3 is 13 residues. V was cut by 5 bases and J by 2 bases, with 8 bases left in between. For the CDR3, the DNA is TGTGCCAGCAGCACCGGGATCACAGATACGCAGTATTTT. Encoded protein: CASSTGITDTQYF.

The chain employs TRBV19 and TRBJ2-4, with D perhaps TRBD2 (6 bases). This CDR3 contains 19 residues. Germline V gene lookup returns CDR1 LNHDA and CDR2 SQIVND (reference sequence). Deletions cut 0 bases from V and 2 bases from J, with 20 bases between. CDR3 loop: CASSIDRGVGGATKNIQYF. CDR3 DNA sequence: TGTGCCAGTAGTATAGATCGCGGCGTAGGAGGGGCGACCAAAAACATTCAGTACTTC.

V is TRBV5-1 and J is TRBJ1-2, with TRBD1 identical over 7 bases. Germline CDR1 and CDR2: SGHRS and YFSETQ. There are 15 residues in the CDR3. After removal of 4 bases from V and 6 bases from J, the junction contained 12 bases not matched to a gene. CDR3 residues: CASSHRTRGQDGYTF. In DNA form, the CDR3 reads TGCGCCAGCAGCCATAGAACGAGGGGGCAGGATGGCTACACCTTC.

In DNA form, the CDR3 reads TGTGCCAGCACCCAGGGGGGCCCCGGGGCCGGCTACACCTTC. It translates to CASTQGGPGAGYTF. The chain has TRBV7-8 and TRBJ1-2, with TRBD1 identical over 7 bases. Germline CDR1 SGHVS, CDR2 FQNEAQ. The CDR3 loop spans 14 amino acids. The V gene end was trimmed by 7 bases and the J gene end by 8 bases; junction bases not matched to a gene: 13. The variable domain in full, completed from reference TRBV7-8 and TRBJ1-2, reads GAGVSQSPRYKVAKRGQDVALRCDPISGHVSLFWYQQALGQGPEFLTYFQNEAQLDKSGLPSDRFFAERPEGSVSTLKIQRTQQEDSAVYLCASTQGGPGAGYTFGSGTRLTVV.

This rearrangement joins TRBV5-1 to TRBJ2-1; TRBD2 agrees at 12 bases. The CDR3 spans 18 residues. In germline, CDR1 is SGHRS, CDR2 YFSETQ. V lost 0 bases and J lost 4; bases outside the gene matches: 8. In DNA, the CDR3 is TGCGCCAGCAGCTTGGCGTTACTAGCGGGAGGTACTTACAATGAGCAGTTCTTC. It translates to CASSLALLAGGTYNEQFF.

CDR3: CASGYGNTIYF. The DNA for the CDR3 is TGTGCCTCGGGGTACGGAAACACCATATATTTT. V and J are TRBV19 and TRBJ1-3, with D unclear. The CDR3 sequence is 11 residues long. V shed 11 bases and J shed 4 bases, with 9 bases lying between them. Looked up from germline, CDR1 is LNHDA and CDR2 is SQIVND (reference sequence). Supplemented by reference TRBV19 and TRBJ1-3, the full variable domain reads DGGITQSPKYLFRKEGQNVTLSCEQNLNHDAMYWYRQDPGQGLRLIYYSQIVNDFQKGDIAEGYSVSREKKESFPLTVTSAQKNPTAFYLCASGYGNTIYFGEGSWLTVV.

This chain links TRBV20-1 with TRBJ2-1; maybe TRBD1 (6 bases). V was pared by 3 bases and J by 5 bases, with 11 bases between. CDR3 length equals 13 residues. From germline, CDR1 is DFQATT and CDR2 SNEGSKA (reference sequence). In DNA, the CDR3 is TGCAGTGCTAGTAAGGACAGCAACAATGAGCAGTTCTTC. This translates into CSASKDSNNEQFF.

This chain connects TRBV5-1 to TRBJ1-1; TRBD1 is a possible D gene (6 bases). The CDR3 is 13 amino acids. V lost 0 bases and J 6 bases, leaving 9 bases between the germline ends. From germline, CDR1 is SGHRS and CDR2 YFSETQ. CDR3 protein: CASSLGGGPEAFF. The CDR3 DNA reads as TGCGCCAGCAGCTTGGGCGGGGGCCCTGAAGCTTTCTTT.

The chain recombines TRBV28 with TRBJ1-1; D gene unclear. The CDR3 runs to 13 residues. Germline V gene data show CDR1 as MDHEN and CDR2 as SYDVKM. Deletions cut 8 bases from V and 4 bases from J, with 14 bases between. CDR3: CASERSAGTEAFF. DNA for the CDR3: TGTGCCAGCGAAAGGTCGGCAGGCACTGAAGCTTTCTTT.

The J gene is TRBJ2-2, the V gene TRBV28; D call uncertain. CDR1 and CDR2 from the germline V gene are MDHEN and SYDVKM. The V and J ends lost 7 bases and 7 bases respectively, with 19 bases between them. This CDR3 contains 15 residues. CDR3 protein: CASKAGSRRDGELFF. The CDR3 DNA sequence: TGTGCCAGCAAGGCCGGGTCGCGTCGTGACGGGGAGCTGTTTTTT. Using reference TRBV28 and TRBJ2-2 for the parts outside the CDR3, the full variable domain is DVKVTQSSRYLVKRTGEKVFLECVQDMDHENMFWYRQDPGLGLRLIYFSYDVKMKEKGDIPEGYSVSREKKERFSLILESASTNQTSMYLCASKAGSRRDGELFFGEGSRLTVL.

This chain joins TRBV5-6 and TRBJ2-1; weak D call: TRBD1 (6 bases). Germline CDR1 and CDR2: SGHDT and YYEEEE. This CDR3 is 16 amino acids long. Trimming shortened V by 1 base and J by 0 bases, and 11 bases separated the two germline ends. The CDR3 sequence: CASSLTGRYSYNEQFF. Written as DNA, the CDR3 is TGTGCCAGCAGCTTGACAGGGCGCTACTCCTACAATGAGCAGTTCTTC.

V is TRBV18 and J is TRBJ1-1; 9 nucleotides match TRBD1. Per germline, CDR1 KGHSH and CDR2 LQKENI. This CDR3 has 15 residues. V was clipped by 0 bases and J by 6 bases; unmatched bases: 5. This CDR3 is CASSPPWTGDSEAFF. The CDR3 nucleotides read TGTGCCAGCTCACCACCTTGGACAGGGGACTCTGAAGCTTTCTTT.